A selection of T cell receptor beta chains follows, all from one sample in a study of cytomegalovirus exposure and HLA in healthy donors. Libraries were prepared by immunoSEQ multiplex PCR; TCRdb keeps only in-frame clonotypes and omits some of them. The top ten hold 4% to 5% of the sample, which has some 170,000 clones, just over 70% seen once. The sample was PBMCs. The receptor source for this set is a young man in good health and CMV-seropositive. Both conserved end residues are part of each CDR3. D genes are given only for firm matches. Size values are once, few and many counts, or a class for expanded clones, and some rows have none.

J gene: TRBJ1-2; D gene: .; V gene: TRBV27; clone size: .; CDR3 protein: CASRYRDYGYTF; CDR3 DNA: TGTGCCAGCCGCTACAGGGACTATGGCTACACCTTC
J gene: TRBJ1-5; D gene: .; V gene: TRBV6-1; clone size: .; CDR3 protein: CASREATSNQPQHF; CDR3 DNA: TGTGCCAGCAGGGAGGCCACCAGCAATCAGCCCCAGCATTTT
J gene: TRBJ1-4; D gene: .; V gene: TRBV6-6; clone size: .; CDR3 protein: CASSYLSGEKLFF; CDR3 DNA: TGTGCCAGCAGTTACCTAAGCGGGGAAAAACTGTTTTTT
J gene: TRBJ1-2; D gene: TRBD1; V gene: TRBV19; clone size: .; CDR3 protein: CASSRTGGPEGNCTF; CDR3 DNA: TGTGCCAGTAGTAGGACAGGGGGGCCGGAGGGTAATTGCACCTTC
J gene: TRBJ1-1; D gene: .; V gene: TRBV14; clone size: .; CDR3 protein: CASSQGRGTVAFF; CDR3 DNA: TGTGCCAGCAGCCAAGGGAGAGGAACGGTCGCTTTCTTT
J gene: TRBJ1-2; D gene: .; V gene: TRBV7-9; clone size: .; CDR3 protein: CASSSNLTAFYGYTF; CDR3 DNA: TGTGCCAGCAGCTCAAACCTGACAGCCTTCTATGGCTACACCTTC
J gene: TRBJ1-2; D gene: .; V gene: TRBV27; clone size: .; CDR3 protein: CASSTGPVGLYGYTF; CDR3 DNA: TGTGCCAGCAGTACCGGGCCGGTGGGGCTCTATGGCTACACCTTC
J gene: TRBJ1-2; D gene: .; V gene: TRBV9; clone size: .; CDR3 protein: CASSPWQGTSYGYTF; CDR3 DNA: TGTGCCAGCAGCCCCTGGCAGGGAACGAGCTATGGCTACACCTTC
J gene: TRBJ1-2; D gene: .; V gene: TRBV30; clone size: .; CDR3 protein: CAWSGDKTGIYGYTF; CDR3 DNA: TGTGCCTGGAGTGGGGATAAAACAGGAATCTATGGCTACACCTTC
J gene: TRBJ2-3; D gene: TRBD1; V gene: TRBV5-1; clone size: few; CDR3 protein: CASSATGTGKVDTQYF; CDR3 DNA: TGCGCCAGCAGCGCTACCGGGACAGGGAAGGTAGATACGCAGTATTTT
J gene: TRBJ2-1; D gene: .; V gene: TRBV9; clone size: .; CDR3 protein: CASSVGLGAYNEQFF; CDR3 DNA: TGTGCCAGCAGCGTAGGGTTAGGAGCGTACAATGAGCAGTTCTTC
J gene: TRBJ1-2; D gene: TRBD1; V gene: TRBV7-2; clone size: few; CDR3 protein: CASSLGDRVFEWGYGYTF; CDR3 DNA: TGTGCCAGCAGCTTAGGGGACAGGGTGTTCGAGTGGGGGTATGGCTACACCTTC
J gene: TRBJ1-1; D gene: TRBD1; V gene: TRBV5-1; clone size: .; CDR3 protein: CASSLAPLEQGASTEAFF; CDR3 DNA: TGCGCCAGCAGCTTGGCTCCCCTGGAACAGGGGGCAAGTACTGAAGCTTTCTTT
J gene: TRBJ1-2; D gene: .; V gene: TRBV30; clone size: .; CDR3 protein: CAWSSGRGVRGYTF; CDR3 DNA: TGTGCCTGGAGTAGCGGCAGGGGAGTACGAGGCTACACCTTC
J gene: TRBJ1-1; D gene: .; V gene: TRBV5-4; clone size: once; CDR3 protein: CASSLGLSMNTEAFF; CDR3 DNA: TGTGCCAGCAGCTTGGGTCTTTCTATGAACACTGAAGCTTTCTTT
J gene: TRBJ2-3; D gene: .; V gene: TRBV5-6; clone size: .; CDR3 protein: CASSSPGQSTDTQYF; CDR3 DNA: TGTGCCAGCAGCTCCCCCGGACAGAGCACAGATACGCAGTATTTT
J gene: TRBJ1-1; D gene: .; V gene: TRBV29-1; clone size: few; CDR3 protein: CSVEGQMNTEAFF; CDR3 DNA: TGCAGCGTTGAAGGACAGATGAACACTGAAGCTTTCTTT
J gene: TRBJ1-1; D gene: .; V gene: TRBV4-1; clone size: .; CDR3 protein: CASSPIRVNTEAFF; CDR3 DNA: TGCGCCAGCAGCCCCATCCGGGTTAACACTGAAGCTTTCTTT
J gene: TRBJ2-1; D gene: TRBD1; V gene: TRBV12-5; clone size: few; CDR3 protein: CASAHSPGQGGNEQFF; CDR3 DNA: TGTGCTAGTGCCCACTCTCCGGGACAGGGGGGTAATGAGCAGTTCTTC
J gene: TRBJ1-1; D gene: TRBD1; V gene: TRBV11-2; clone size: .; CDR3 protein: CASSLEGRGQAFF; CDR3 DNA: TGTGCCAGCAGCTTAGAAGGCAGGGGGCAGGCTTTCTTT
J gene: TRBJ1-4; D gene: .; V gene: TRBV14; clone size: .; CDR3 protein: CASSRAGSEKLFF; CDR3 DNA: TGTGCCAGCAGCCGGGCCGGGAGTGAAAAACTGTTTTTT
J gene: TRBJ2-1; D gene: TRBD1; V gene: TRBV7-2; clone size: .; CDR3 protein: CASSLNRGPDNEQFF; CDR3 DNA: TGTGCCAGCAGCTTAAACAGGGGGCCTGACAATGAGCAGTTCTTC
J gene: TRBJ2-5; D gene: .; V gene: TRBV5-1; clone size: .; CDR3 protein: CASSLDIFGEETQYF; CDR3 DNA: TGCGCCAGCAGCTTGGACATATTCGGGGAGGAGACCCAGTACTTC
J gene: TRBJ1-5; D gene: TRBD1; V gene: TRBV6-6; clone size: few; CDR3 protein: CASSYSTGEDQPQHF; CDR3 DNA: TGTGCCAGCAGTTACTCGACAGGGGAGGATCAGCCCCAGCATTTT
J gene: TRBJ1-5; D gene: .; V gene: TRBV7-6; clone size: .; CDR3 protein: CASSLEGWGGTQPQHF; CDR3 DNA: TGTGCCAGCAGCTTAGAAGGTTGGGGGGGAACTCAGCCCCAGCATTTT
J gene: TRBJ1-1; D gene: .; V gene: TRBV2; clone size: few; CDR3 protein: CASRGVLGDTEAFF; CDR3 DNA: TGTGCCAGCAGAGGGGTTCTAGGGGACACTGAAGCTTTCTTT
J gene: TRBJ2-2; D gene: TRBD2; V gene: TRBV5-6; clone size: .; CDR3 protein: CASSLKTSGRTGELFF; CDR3 DNA: TGTGCCAGCAGCTTGAAAACTAGCGGCCGCACCGGGGAGCTGTTTTTT
J gene: TRBJ1-2; D gene: .; V gene: TRBV6-1; clone size: .; CDR3 protein: CASSEGAGYTF; CDR3 DNA: TGTGCCAGCAGTGAAGGGGCGGGCTACACCTTC
J gene: TRBJ1-3; D gene: TRBD1; V gene: TRBV30; clone size: .; CDR3 protein: CAWTRDRTWGNTIYF; CDR3 DNA: TGTGCCTGGACCCGGGACAGAACGTGGGGAAACACCATATATTTT
J gene: TRBJ1-5; D gene: TRBD1; V gene: TRBV15; clone size: .; CDR3 protein: CATSIGSPGQSNQPQHF; CDR3 DNA: TGTGCCACCAGTATTGGATCGCCGGGACAGAGCAATCAGCCCCAGCATTTT
J gene: TRBJ1-2; D gene: TRBD1; V gene: TRBV9; clone size: .; CDR3 protein: CASSDDRAGGYTF; CDR3 DNA: TGTGCCAGCAGTGATGACAGGGCCGGTGGCTACACCTTC
J gene: TRBJ2-3; D gene: TRBD2; V gene: TRBV30; clone size: .; CDR3 protein: CAWSTGLAGARPDTQYF; CDR3 DNA: TGTGCCTGGAGTACGGGACTAGCGGGGGCCCGGCCAGATACGCAGTATTTT
J gene: TRBJ1-1; D gene: .; V gene: TRBV29-1; clone size: once; CDR3 protein: CSVVAQTEKNTEAFF; CDR3 DNA: TGCAGCGTTGTCGCTCAGACAGAAAAGAACACTGAAGCTTTCTTT
J gene: TRBJ2-1; D gene: .; V gene: TRBV2; clone size: .; CDR3 protein: CASRRASGSRDEQFF; CDR3 DNA: TGTGCCAGCAGGCGAGCGTCGGGGTCAAGGGATGAGCAGTTCTTC
J gene: TRBJ2-3; D gene: .; V gene: TRBV18; clone size: .; CDR3 protein: CASSLYQGSDTQYF; CDR3 DNA: TGTGCCAGCTCACTGTACCAGGGATCAGATACGCAGTATTTT
J gene: TRBJ2-3; D gene: TRBD2; V gene: TRBV2; clone size: .; CDR3 protein: CASSEGTSGVSTDTQYF; CDR3 DNA: TGTGCCAGCAGTGAAGGGACTAGCGGGGTTAGCACAGATACGCAGTATTTT
J gene: TRBJ2-5; D gene: TRBD1; V gene: TRBV30; clone size: .; CDR3 protein: CAWSVYRGQETQYF; CDR3 DNA: TGTGCCTGGAGTGTGTACAGGGGGCAAGAGACCCAGTACTTC
J gene: TRBJ1-2; D gene: .; V gene: TRBV30; clone size: .; CDR3 protein: CAWRISGTRYGYTF; CDR3 DNA: TGTGCCTGGAGGATCTCCGGGACACGCTATGGCTACACCTTC
J gene: TRBJ1-1; D gene: .; V gene: TRBV5-1; clone size: .; CDR3 protein: CASSFAGNTEAFF; CDR3 DNA: TGCGCCAGCAGCTTCGCGGGAAACACTGAAGCTTTCTTT
J gene: TRBJ2-5; D gene: .; V gene: TRBV5-1; clone size: .; CDR3 protein: CASSLGLDETQYF; CDR3 DNA: TGCGCCAGCAGCTTGGGACTAGACGAGACCCAGTACTTC
J gene: TRBJ1-5; D gene: .; V gene: TRBV6-1; clone size: .; CDR3 protein: CASSESWAQPQHF; CDR3 DNA: TGTGCCAGCAGTGAGAGTTGGGCTCAGCCCCAGCATTTT
J gene: TRBJ1-3; D gene: .; V gene: TRBV5-6; clone size: .; CDR3 protein: CASSNQGSPRRSGNTIYF; CDR3 DNA: TGTGCCAGCAGCAACCAGGGGTCCCCGCGGCGCTCTGGAAACACCATATATTTT
J gene: TRBJ1-2; D gene: TRBD1; V gene: TRBV5-8; clone size: few; CDR3 protein: CASSYGQGHGYTF; CDR3 DNA: TGTGCCAGCAGCTACGGACAGGGGCATGGCTACACCTTC
J gene: TRBJ1-4; D gene: .; V gene: TRBV4-1; clone size: few; CDR3 protein: CASSHWQGANEKLFF; CDR3 DNA: TGCGCCAGCAGCCATTGGCAGGGCGCAAATGAAAAACTGTTTTTT
J gene: TRBJ1-1; D gene: TRBD1; V gene: TRBV19; clone size: .; CDR3 protein: CASSWDRAMNTEAFF; CDR3 DNA: TGTGCCAGTAGTTGGGACAGGGCCATGAACACTGAAGCTTTCTTT
J gene: TRBJ2-1; D gene: .; V gene: TRBV19; clone size: .; CDR3 protein: CASGLSGNEQFF; CDR3 DNA: TGTGCCAGTGGACTTTCCGGGAATGAGCAGTTCTTC
J gene: TRBJ2-3; D gene: .; V gene: TRBV6-5; clone size: .; CDR3 protein: CASKLLGSADTQYF; CDR3 DNA: TGTGCCAGCAAGCTGCTGGGCTCCGCAGATACGCAGTATTTT